A single sample is the source of the 14 T cell receptor beta chains below, sequenced in a study of blood T cell repertoires in COVID-19. Produced via immunoSEQ multiplex PCR; TCRdb's table is partial and in-frame only. The sample has about 410,000 clones, 90% seen once. Sequenced: PBMCs or T cells enriched from blood (not recorded which). These receptors were collected from a man between 18 and 35 years old who had recovered from COVID-19.

The rearrangement joins TRBV19 to TRBJ2-3, with 13 positions matching TRBD2. The germline V gene encodes CDR1 LNHDA and CDR2 SQIVND (reference sequence). This CDR3 has 16 residues. With V trimmed by 4 bases and J by 0 bases, 1 base remained unmatched. The CDR3 spells CASSKLAGGSTDTQYF. The DNA for the CDR3 is TGTGCCAGTAGTAAACTAGCGGGAGGGAGCACAGATACGCAGTATTTT.

The J gene is TRBJ2-5, the V gene TRBV11-2, with 9 positions matching TRBD1. This CDR3 spans 15 amino acids. CDR1 SGHAT and CDR2 FQNNGV come from the germline V gene. Germline trimming cut 5 bases from V and 4 bases from J; bases unmatched to any gene: 8. In DNA form, the CDR3 reads TGTGCCAGCAGCGTACAGGGGGCGCGAGGAGAGACCCAGTACTTC. This sequence encodes CASSVQGARGETQYF.

The chain combines TRBV27 with TRBJ1-2; 8 nucleotides agree with TRBD1. The ends lost 6 bases at V and 8 bases at J; junction bases unmatched: 8. In germline, CDR1 is MNHEY, CDR2 SMNVEV (reference sequence). The CDR3 length is 13 residues. The CDR3 sequence is CASREQGAGGYTF. The CDR3 coding sequence is TGTGCCAGCAGGGAGCAGGGGGCGGGAGGCTACACCTTC.

V usage is TRBV18 and J usage is TRBJ1-2; the D gene is possibly TRBD1 (6 bases). The CDR3 sequence is 11 residues long. Trimming stripped 4 bases from V and 10 bases from J, with 10 bases between. Germline V gene sequence: CDR1 KGHSH, CDR2 LQKENI. CDR3 nucleotides: TGTGCCAGCTCACGACAGGACGACTACACCTTC. Translating gives CASSRQDDYTF.

This chain uses TRBV2 with TRBJ1-1, with 9 positions matching TRBD1. The CDR3 totals 15 residues. V was clipped by 7 bases and J by 1 base; unmatched bases: 7. Germline CDR1 reads SNHLY; CDR2 reads FYNNEI. CDR3 sequence: CASNRQGVENTEAFF. The CDR3, as DNA: TGTGCCAGCAACCGACAGGGGGTAGAGAACACTGAAGCTTTCTTT.

The V call is TRBV3-1 (or the pseudogene TRBV3-2), the J call TRBJ1-3, with D uncertain. This CDR3 is built from 15 residues. CDR1 and CDR2 from the germline V gene are LGHDT and YNNKEL (reference sequence). With 3 bases removed from V and 3 bases from J, the gap between germline ends came to 12 bases. In DNA form, the CDR3 reads TGTGCCAGCAGCCAGGGCCGTCCTGGTGGAAACACCATATATTTT. Residues: CASSQGRPGGNTIYF.

The chain carries TRBV9 and TRBJ2-3; 10 bases are a match to TRBD2. The CDR3 extends over 18 amino acids. The V and J ends lost 5 bases and 0 bases, in that order; junction bases with no gene match: 12. CDR1 and CDR2 (germline): SGDLS, YYNGEE. The CDR3 region has the DNA TGTGCCAGCAGTCAAGGCCAGCGGGGGGGCCGAAGCACAGATACGCAGTATTTT. Translation gives CASSQGQRGGRSTDTQYF.

V gene TRBV28 combines with J gene TRBJ1-1, with TRBD1 matching over 7 bases. V trimming: 6 bases; J trimming: 1 base; junction bases outside the gene matches: 8. From germline, CDR1 is MDHEN and CDR2 SYDVKM. This CDR3 has 15 amino acids. CDR3 in amino acids: CASSVPGGANTEAFF. The CDR3 DNA reads as TGTGCCAGCAGCGTCCCAGGGGGAGCGAACACTGAAGCTTTCTTT.

This clone has only one observation. The chain employs TRBV6-4 and TRBJ2-4, with a weak D call TRBD1 (6 bases). Per the germline V gene, CDR1 is MRHNA and CDR2 is SNTAGT. This CDR3 has 18 residues. The V end lost 4 bases, the J end lost 1 base, and 20 bases lay between the germline ends. Here the CDR3 reads CASSVVSQGFWAKNIQYF. For the CDR3, the DNA is TGTGCCAGCAGTGTTGTTAGTCAGGGGTTTTGGGCCAAAAACATTCAGTACTTC.

The CDR3: CASSLGPPRDGTEAFF. The DNA for the CDR3 is TGTGCCAGCAGCTTGGGCCCCCCGAGGGATGGCACTGAAGCTTTCTTT. The chain uses TRBV11-1 and TRBJ1-1; D unresolved. Germline lookup yields CDR1 SGHAT and CDR2 FQDESV (reference sequence). The V end was cut by 3 bases, the J end by 4 bases, with 18 bases between. This CDR3 has 16 amino acids.

The rearrangement links TRBV2 to TRBJ2-1; a possible D gene is TRBD1 (6 bases). Germline V gene lookup returns CDR1 SNHLY and CDR2 FYNNEI. CDR3 length equals 15 residues. Trimming stripped 6 bases from V and 3 bases from J, with 15 bases between. The CDR3 sequence is CASSSGPGVYNEQFF. The CDR3 bases are TGTGCCAGCAGCTCAGGGCCAGGGGTCTACAATGAGCAGTTCTTC.

Only a few counts were recorded for this clone. The chain combines TRBV19 with TRBJ2-7; maybe TRBD2 (5 bases). The CDR3 has 14 amino acids. Trimming cost V 6 bases and J 2 bases, with 14 bases left between them. Germline values: CDR1 LNHDA, CDR2 SQIVND (reference sequence). The CDR3 nucleotides are TGTGCCAGTAGCTATAGCGACGGTGCCTACGAGCAGTACTTC. Its protein is CASSYSDGAYEQYF.

V gene TRBV3-1 (or the pseudogene TRBV3-2) combines with J gene TRBJ2-5, with a possible D match to TRBD2 (6 bases). V lost 5 bases to trimming and J lost 1 base, with 11 bases between them. The CDR3 covers 14 residues. Per germline, CDR1 LGHDT and CDR2 YNNKEL (reference sequence). In nucleotides, the CDR3 is TGTGCCAGCAGCTCGGGACTGCCCCAAGAGACCCAGTACTTC. It is translated as CASSSGLPQETQYF.

This clone was counted once. The rearrangement links TRBV19 to TRBJ1-5; a possible D gene is TRBD1 (5 bases). CDR1 LNHDA and CDR2 SQIVND come from the germline V gene (reference sequence). The V and J ends lost 4 bases and 7 bases respectively, with 26 bases between them. CDR3 length equals 18 residues. The CDR3 sequence is CASSKRVSRVGSEQPQHF. As DNA, the CDR3 is TGTGCCAGTAGTAAACGGGTGAGCAGGGTAGGTTCGGAGCAGCCCCAGCATTTT.